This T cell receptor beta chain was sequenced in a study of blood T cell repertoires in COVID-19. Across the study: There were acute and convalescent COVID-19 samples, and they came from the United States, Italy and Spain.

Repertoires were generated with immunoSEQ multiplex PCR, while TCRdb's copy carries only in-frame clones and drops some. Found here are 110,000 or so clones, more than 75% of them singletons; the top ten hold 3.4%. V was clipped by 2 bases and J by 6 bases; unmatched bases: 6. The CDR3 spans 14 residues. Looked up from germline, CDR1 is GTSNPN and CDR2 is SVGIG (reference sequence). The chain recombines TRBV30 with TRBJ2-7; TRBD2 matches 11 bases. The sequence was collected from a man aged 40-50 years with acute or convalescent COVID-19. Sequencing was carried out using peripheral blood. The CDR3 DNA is TGTGCCTGGAGTTCGGGACTAGCGGCCCGCGAGCAGTACTTC. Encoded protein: CAWSSGLAAREQYF.